What follows are 22 T cell receptor beta chains derived from one specimen sequenced in a study of blood T cell repertoires in COVID-19. Using immunoSEQ multiplex PCR, the repertoire was profiled, and TCRdb retains in-frame clones only, with some absent. The sample shows more than 110,000 clones, around 90% of them seen only once. The specimen was peripheral blood. The receptors stem from a woman older than 75 with acute or convalescent COVID-19.

The V and J genes are TRBV6-2 or TRBV6-3 and TRBJ2-7; tentative D call: TRBD2 (5 bases). CDR1 and CDR2 from the germline V gene are MNHEY and SVGEGT. There are 17 residues in the CDR3. The V end was cut by 6 bases, the J end by 3 bases, with 24 bases between. CDR3 nucleotide sequence: TGTGCCAGCAGCGAGGGTATACGAGCCAGTGTTTTCTACGAGCAGTACTTC. This encodes CASSEGIRASVFYEQYF.

The V gene is TRBV16, the J gene TRBJ2-5, with a possible D match to TRBD2 (6 bases). The V gene lost 5 bases and the J gene lost 5 bases, with 15 bases spanning the gap. Germline values: CDR1 KGHSY, CDR2 FQNENV. CDR3 length: 14 residues. The CDR3 sequence is CASSTLRLAETQYF. The CDR3 bases are TGTGCCAGCAGCACCCTCCGCCTAGCGGAGACCCAGTACTTC.

The chain carries TRBV29-1 and TRBJ1-2, with a possible D match to TRBD1 (5 bases). CDR1 and CDR2 (germline): SQVTM, ANQGSEA. The CDR3 extends over 12 amino acids. V was pared by 5 bases and J by 4 bases, with 11 bases between. The CDR3 region is CSVRTSLYGYTF. CDR3 nucleotide sequence: TGCAGCGTTCGGACATCCCTCTATGGCTACACCTTC.

V is TRBV14 and J is TRBJ2-5, with D uncertain. Deletions cut 3 bases from V and 2 bases from J, with 16 bases between. Per germline, CDR1 SGHDN and CDR2 FVKESK. The CDR3 is 16 residues long. CDR3 in amino acids: CASSQVGWLGQETQYF. CDR3 sequence (DNA): TGTGCCAGCAGCCAGGTAGGCTGGCTAGGACAAGAGACCCAGTACTTC.

The chain carries TRBV6-5 and TRBJ1-1; D unresolved. The CDR3 runs to 13 residues. V was pared by 6 bases and J by 1 base, with 9 bases between. Germline V gene lookup returns CDR1 MNHEY and CDR2 SVGAGI. The CDR3 nucleotides read TGTGCCAGCAGCACAACAGCGAACACTGAAGCTTTCTTT. Protein: CASSTTANTEAFF.

V and J are TRBV11-1 and TRBJ1-4; D may be TRBD1 (5 bases). Germline CDR1 and CDR2: SGHAT and FQDESV (reference sequence). The length of the CDR3 is 14 residues. V shed 1 base and J shed 5 bases, with 8 bases lying between them. The CDR3 coding sequence is TGTGCCAGCAGCTTAGGACAGCTGAATGAAAAACTGTTTTTT. Amino acids: CASSLGQLNEKLFF.

V gene TRBV4-3 combines with J gene TRBJ1-4; no clear D. V lost 4 bases and J 8 bases, leaving 20 bases between the germline ends. This CDR3 has 16 residues. Per the germline V gene, CDR1 is LGHNA and CDR2 is YSLEER. Here the CDR3 DNA reads TGCGCCAGCAGCCGTGGAGTTCCGGAGGCGTCGGAAAAACTGTTTTTT. This encodes CASSRGVPEASEKLFF.

V usage is TRBV29-1 and J usage is TRBJ1-4, with D perhaps matching TRBD1 (5 bases). There are 12 residues in the CDR3. Germline V gene sequence: CDR1 SQVTM, CDR2 ANQGSEA. Deletions cut 6 bases from V and 8 bases from J, with 13 bases between. CDR3 coding DNA: TGCAGCGTGTTGGGACTAGGGGAAAAACTGTTTTTT. As protein: CSVLGLGEKLFF.

The chain joins TRBV6-2 or TRBV6-3 to TRBJ2-7; D remains unclear. Trimming left V 6 bases short and J 0 bases short, with 15 bases between. The CDR3 runs to 15 residues. Germline CDR1 and CDR2: MNHEY and SVGEGT. CDR3 in amino acids: CASSPRSWSSYEQYF. The CDR3 DNA sequence: TGTGCCAGCAGCCCAAGATCCTGGAGCTCCTACGAGCAGTACTTC.

On this clone itself: The junction and the germline gene differ at one end; a read error may be behind it. This sequence joins TRBV4-1 and TRBJ1-4; the D gene is possibly TRBD1 (6 bases). The CDR3 covers 13 residues. CDR1 is MGHRA, CDR2 YSYEKL, per germline. The CDR3 loop reads CASSQDGRGRGSF. CDR3 DNA: TGCGCCAGCAGCCAAGATGGGCGAGGGAGGGGGAGCTTT.

V and J are TRBV5-4 and TRBJ1-6, with D perhaps matching TRBD1 (5 bases). From germline, CDR1 is SGHNT and CDR2 YYREEE (reference sequence). Trimming removed 2 bases from V and 7 bases from J, with 13 bases in between. There are 15 residues in the CDR3. CDR3 DNA sequence: TGTGCCAGCAGCTTTGGGTCCCAGGGCAATTCACCCCTCCACTTT. Translation gives CASSFGSQGNSPLHF.

The sample holds one count of this clone. The CDR3 spells CASSVDRGVQETQYF. CDR3 nucleotide sequence: TGTGCCAGCAGTGTCGACAGGGGGGTCCAAGAGACCCAGTACTTC. The V and J genes are TRBV2 and TRBJ2-5; 9 bases line up with TRBD1. The CDR3 covers 15 residues. V was pared by 4 bases and J by 1 base, with 4 bases of the junction left unmatched. CDR1 is SNHLY and CDR2 is FYNNEI in the germline V gene. The full variable domain, in which reference TRBV2 and TRBJ2-5 provide the parts outside the CDR3, is EPEVTQTPSHQVTQMGQEVILRCVPISNHLYFYWYRQILGQKVEFLVSFYNNEISEKSEIFDDQFSVERPDGSNFTLKIRSTKLEDSAMYFCASSVDRGVQETQYFGPGTRLLVL.

This chain uses TRBV4-1 with TRBJ1-1, with 7 positions matching TRBD1. J was trimmed by 8 bases and V by 3 bases; bases with no gene match: 15. The CDR3 is 16 amino acids. CDR1 MGHRA and CDR2 YSYEKL come from the germline V gene. The CDR3 coding sequence is TGCGCCAGCAGCCAGGCAGGAACCGGGACAGAAGCAGAAGCTTTCTTT. Its protein is CASSQAGTGTEAEAFF.

The chain uses TRBV3-1 (or the pseudogene TRBV3-2) and TRBJ2-1, with 8 bases identical to TRBD2. V dropped 4 bases and J dropped 6; count of bases not matched to a gene: 5. Germline CDR1 reads LGHDT; CDR2 reads YNNKEL (reference sequence). This CDR3 has 14 amino acids. The CDR3 DNA sequence: TGTGCCAGCAGCCTAGAGGGGACTAGCAATGAGCAGTTCTTC. Its translation is CASSLEGTSNEQFF.

The rearrangement joins TRBV7-8 to TRBJ2-3; tentative D call: TRBD2 (7 bases). V shed 5 bases and J shed 1 base, with 19 bases lying between them. Germline CDR1 SGHVS, CDR2 FQNEAQ. The CDR3 runs to 17 residues. CDR3 in amino acids: CASSLRGGAGGTDTQYF. The CDR3 DNA sequence: TGTGCCAGCAGCCTCAGAGGGGGTGCGGGGGGCACAGATACGCAGTATTTT. The variable domain in full, completed from reference TRBV7-8 and TRBJ2-3, reads GAGVSQSPRYKVAKRGQDVALRCDPISGHVSLFWYQQALGQGPEFLTYFQNEAQLDKSGLPSDRFFAERPEGSVSTLKIQRTQQEDSAVYLCASSLRGGAGGTDTQYFGPGTRLTVL.

V usage is TRBV7-3 and J usage is TRBJ2-1; 9 bases agree with TRBD1. CDR3 length equals 19 residues. V trimming: 5 bases; J trimming: 1 base; junction bases outside the gene matches: 15. Germline V gene data show CDR1 as SGHTA and CDR2 as FQGTGA. CDR3 coding DNA: TGTGCCAGCAGCCCAACCCCGGGACAGGGCGAGGGGTCCTACAATGAGCAGTTCTTC. It encodes CASSPTPGQGEGSYNEQFF. The full variable domain, rest sourced from reference TRBV7-3 and TRBJ2-1, is GAGVSQTPSNKVTEKGKYVELRCDPISGHTALYWYRQSLGQGPEFLIYFQGTGAADDSGLPNDRFFAVRPEGSVSTLKIQRTERGDSAVYLCASSPTPGQGEGSYNEQFFGPGTRLTVL.

The V call is TRBV18, the J call TRBJ1-2; TRBD1 agrees at 7 bases. CDR1 is KGHSH, CDR2 LQKENI, per germline. Losses at the gene ends were 5 bases for V and 8 bases for J; bases not matched to a gene: 14. The CDR3 sequence is 15 residues long. The CDR3, as DNA: TGTGCCAGCTCATCAGTTGCAGGGGGAGAGGGAGGCTACACCTTC. Amino acids: CASSSVAGGEGGYTF.

CDR3 in DNA: TGCGCCAGCAGCTTCCAGGGAGGAGGTGAAAAACTGTTTTTT. Translation: CASSFQGGGEKLFF. This chain links TRBV5-1 with TRBJ1-4; tentative D call: TRBD1 (5 bases). The CDR3 has 14 residues. Germline V gives CDR1 SGHRS, CDR2 YFSETQ. With 2 bases removed from V and 7 bases from J, the gap between germline ends came to 12 bases.

Here the CDR3 DNA reads TGTGCCAGCAGCTTAGCAGCTGGAGCGCAGTTCTTC. As protein: CASSLAAGAQFF. The rearrangement uses TRBV13 and TRBJ2-1, with D hard to call. The CDR3 is 12 residues long. The V end was cut by 1 base, the J end by 12 bases, with 10 bases between. Germline loops: CDR1 PRHDT, CDR2 FYEKMQ (reference sequence).

The chain employs TRBV7-2 and TRBJ2-3; D is undetermined. Germline CDR1 reads SGHTA; CDR2 reads FQGNSA. CDR3 length: 14 amino acids. V was clipped by 1 base and J by 1 base, with 6 bases between them. CDR3 DNA: TGTGCCAGCAGCTTAGTCTTTCGCACAGATACGCAGTATTTT. Its translation: CASSLVFRTDTQYF.

The CDR3 protein is CASSLVPPTGGSSYNSPLHF. The DNA of the CDR3 is TGCGCCAGCAGCTTGGTTCCCCCGACAGGGGGAAGCTCCTATAATTCACCCCTCCACTTT. This chain connects TRBV5-1 to TRBJ1-6; 9 positions agree with TRBD1. The V and J ends lost 0 bases and 0 bases, in that order; junction bases with no gene match: 10. CDR1 and CDR2 (germline): SGHRS, YFSETQ. CDR3 length: 20 residues.

V is TRBV2 and J is TRBJ1-2; weak D call: TRBD1 (5 bases). The V end lost 1 base, the J end lost 7 bases, and 19 bases lay between the germline ends. Germline V lookup: CDR1 SNHLY, CDR2 FYNNEI. The CDR3 runs 16 residues. CDR3 coding DNA: TGTGCCAGCAGTGAAGGGGCCCAGGGCCATTTACGTGGCTACACCTTC. Translating it yields CASSEGAQGHLRGYTF.